A selection of T cell receptor beta chains follows, all from one sample in a study of blood T cells in healthy people across ages. TCRdb redid the calling of the 5' RACE reads with MiXCR, one entry per CDR3 protein. Of more than 600,000 distinct CDR3 sequences in the sample, around 25% were seen once. These data also featured in a second study, about T cells of mothers and their children.

Sequencing was done on a sample of blood. The origin of the receptors is a boy aged 5-17 years in good health. CDR3s include the opening cysteine and the closing phenylalanine or tryptophan. The D gene is left open where the match is weak. A row's size may be missing; if present it is once, few, many or a size class.

>NA|TRBV28|few|TRBJ1-5
TGTGCCATCTCAACAGGTGCCTATCAGCCCCAGCATTTT
CAISTGAYQPQHF
>NA|TRBV10-3|few|TRBJ2-3
TGTGCCATCAGTGGGGGGACACCGAGAGATACGCAGTATTTT
CAISGGTPRDTQYF
>NA|TRBV29-1|NA|TRBJ1-2
TGCAGCGTACGGACAGCGTCGCCCCTAAACTATGGCTACACCTTC
CSVRTASPLNYGYTF
>NA|TRBV9|NA|TRBJ2-5
TGTGCCAGCAGCGTAGGGGTACGAATCGGGCAAGAGACCCAGTACTTC
CASSVGVRIGQETQYF
>TRBD1|TRBV29-1|NA|TRBJ2-1
TGCAGCGCCTTGACCCCAGGGGGCCTCTACAATGAGCAGTTCTTC
CSALTPGGLYNEQFF
>NA|TRBV6-5|NA|TRBJ2-2
TGTGCCAGCAGCCGAGCTGCGACCGGGGAGCTGTTTTTT
CASSRAATGELFF
>TRBD2|TRBV4-1|few|TRBJ2-1
TGCGCCAGCAGCCAAGAAAGGGGCGGGGGGTCTCCCAATGAGCAGTTCTTC
CASSQERGGGSPNEQFF
>NA|TRBV27|NA|TRBJ1-1
TGTGCCAGCAGTTTTACGGTATACACTGAAGCTTTCTTT
CASSFTVYTEAFF
>TRBD2|TRBV2|few|TRBJ2-1
TGTGCCAGCAGAGCCGGACTAGCGGGGGGTGGCGAGCAGTTCTTC
CASRAGLAGGGEQFF
>TRBD1|TRBV7-9|few|TRBJ2-2
TGTGCCAGCAGCTTATTTTCAGGGGGCTACACCGGGGAGCTGTTTTTT
CASSLFSGGYTGELFF
>NA|TRBV28|few|TRBJ1-3
TGTGCCAGCCGACAGGAATTTGGCTTCTCTGGAAACACCATATATTTT
CASRQEFGFSGNTIYF
>NA|TRBV7-8|NA|TRBJ2-3
TGTGCCAACAGCTTAAGCTCGGACAGAAGCACAGATACGCAGTATTTT
CANSLSSDRSTDTQYF
>NA|TRBV7-9|many|TRBJ2-7
TGTGCCAGCAGCTTGGTTCCCGGGGCCTACGAGCAGTACTTC
CASSLVPGAYEQYF
>NA|TRBV2|few|TRBJ1-5
TGTGCCAGCAGTGGCGGATTCAATCAGCCCCAGCATTTT
CASSGGFNQPQHF
>NA|TRBV7-7|NA|TRBJ2-5
TGTGCTAGCAGCTTAGTGGACGGGGCGGCCCAGTACTTC
CASSLVDGAAQYF
>TRBD2|TRBV12-3/TRBV12-4|NA|TRBJ2-1
TGTGCCAGCAGTTCTCCCCTGCGGGGGGGTTACAATGAGCAGTTCTTC
CASSSPLRGGYNEQFF
>NA|TRBV6-2/TRBV6-3|NA|TRBJ2-7
TGTGCCAGCAGTTACTTTACCTACGAGCAGTACTTC
CASSYFTYEQYF
>TRBD1|TRBV5-1|NA|TRBJ2-7
TGCGCCAGCAGCGAGGGAGACAGGGGCTACGAGCAGTACTTC
CASSEGDRGYEQYF
>TRBD2|TRBV5-1|NA|TRBJ2-1
TGCGCCAGCCATACTAGCGGGGGGGGCCTCTCAAATGAGCAGTTCTTC
CASHTSGGGLSNEQFF
>NA|TRBV28|few|TRBJ2-7
TGTGCCAGCAGTTTAGACGGGAGTCGAGACGAGCAGTACTTC
CASSLDGSRDEQYF
>NA|TRBV7-3|few|TRBJ2-5
TGTGCCAGCAGCCCCTCGAGAGAGAACGAGGTAAAGTTCTTC
CASSPSRENEVKFF
>TRBD1|TRBV29-1|NA|TRBJ2-2
TGTAGCGCCCGGGACAGTAGAGCCGGGGAGCTGTTTTTT
CSARDSRAGELFF
>NA|TRBV12-3/TRBV12-4|few|TRBJ1-1
TGTGCCAGCAGTCCGTCCCAGAACAGGGCTCCTGAAGCTTTCTTT
CASSPSQNRAPEAFF
>TRBD1|TRBV4-3|NA|TRBJ2-7
TGCGCCAGCAGCCATGGGACAGGATCCTCTAGGGAGCAGTACTTC
CASSHGTGSSREQYF
>TRBD2|TRBV3-1|few|TRBJ2-1
TGTGCCAGCAGCCTTCCTAGCGGGGTAAACAATGAGCAGTTCTTC
CASSLPSGVNNEQFF
>NA|TRBV28|NA|TRBJ2-7
TGTGCCAGCAGTTTATTTTTAGGCTACTACTCCTACGAGCAGTACTTC
CASSLFLGYYSYEQYF
>NA|TRBV4-2|NA|TRBJ2-5
TGTGCCAGCAGCCCCTCGGATACCCAAGAGACCCAGTACTTC
CASSPSDTQETQYF
>NA|TRBV29-1|NA|TRBJ1-4
TGCAGCGTTCTAATAGGGGCAACTAATGAAAAACTGTTTTTT
CSVLIGATNEKLFF
>TRBD1|TRBV12-3/TRBV12-4|few|TRBJ1-1
TGTGCCAGCAATGACAGGGGGCTGGGCACTGAAGCTTTCTTT
CASNDRGLGTEAFF
>NA|TRBV6-2/TRBV6-3|few|TRBJ1-2
TGTGCCAGCAGTCTACTCTATGGCTACACCTTC
CASSLLYGYTF
>TRBD1|TRBV4-1|few|TRBJ2-1
TGCGCCAGCAGCCAGTCAGACAGGGAAAACAATGAGCAGTTCTTC
CASSQSDRENNEQFF
>TRBD1|TRBV28|NA|TRBJ1-4
TGTGCCAGCAGTTATGGACAGGGGCTTAATGAAAAACTGTTTTTT
CASSYGQGLNEKLFF
>NA|TRBV25-1|NA|TRBJ2-7
TGTGCCAGCAGTGACACGGGAGCAACATTCGACGAGCAGTACTTC
CASSDTGATFDEQYF